This T cell receptor (beta chain) was sequenced during a study of cytomegalovirus exposure and HLA in healthy donors. Findings of the study overall: TCR beta V- and J-gene trimming, according to a later analysis, was linked to a missense DCLRE1C variant.

A word on this clone: The antigen remains undetermined.

PCR employed 60 Vbeta and 13 Jbeta primers. The table came from immunoSEQ multiplex PCR; TCRdb's copy has only in-frame clones and leaves some out. This table has almost 85,000 clones, about three quarters appearing once. The receptor was derived from a male donor in good health and CMV-seropositive. Sequencing input: PBMCs.

The CDR3 nucleotides read TGTGCCAGCACCCAGGAGGCGAACACCGGGGAGCTGTTTTTT. It encodes CASTQEANTGELFF. This rearrangement joins TRBV6-4 to TRBJ2-2, with D perhaps matching TRBD2 (5 bases). Per the germline V gene, CDR1 is MRHNA and CDR2 is SNTAGT. The V end was cut by 7 bases, the J end by 0 bases, with 9 bases between. CDR3 size: 14 residues.